The 5 T cell receptor beta chains given below trace back to one sample, sequenced in a study of human versus mouse CDR3 diversity and MHC coevolution. Generated by immunoSEQ multiplex PCR, the TCRdb table keeps only in-frame clones and is missing some. The sample shows 45,000 to 75,000 clones, approximately 94% of them seen only once. Sample: naive CD4+ T cells from blood. Described subset: CD45RO-negative CD62L-positive naive CD4 T cells. The source of these receptors is a person aged 55 to 75 in good health.

This rearrangement joins TRBV5-4 to TRBJ2-3; 8 nucleotides align to TRBD2. V lost 4 bases and J lost 0; bases outside the gene matches: 7. The CDR3 length is 16 residues. Per the germline V gene, CDR1 is SGHNT and CDR2 is YYREEE (reference sequence). CDR3 protein: CASSARGGVSTDTQYF. The CDR3 region has the DNA TGTGCCAGCAGCGCCCGGGGGGGGGTCAGCACAGATACGCAGTATTTT.

V gene TRBV29-1 combines with J gene TRBJ2-7; 8 positions agree with TRBD2. The germline V gene encodes CDR1 SQVTM and CDR2 ANQGSEA. Losses at the gene ends were 5 bases for V and 3 bases for J; bases not matched to a gene: 9. The CDR3 is 14 residues long. CDR3: CSVPLAGTGYEQYF. The CDR3, as DNA: TGCAGCGTTCCCTTAGCGGGGACGGGCTACGAGCAGTACTTC.

CDR3 in amino acids: CASSLLSGQNEKLFF. DNA for the CDR3: TGCGCCAGCAGCCTCCTATCGGGACAGAATGAAAAACTGTTTTTT. V usage is TRBV5-1 and J usage is TRBJ1-4, with TRBD1 matching 7 bases. The CDR3 consists of 15 residues. Germline assignment: CDR1 SGHRS and CDR2 YFSETQ. With V trimmed by 4 bases and J by 5 bases, 8 bases remained unmatched.

The chain is built from TRBV5-6 and TRBJ1-1; a weak D match, TRBD1 (6 bases). This CDR3 has 15 amino acids. V was pared by 0 bases and J by 1 base, with 10 bases between. The germline V gene encodes CDR1 SGHDT and CDR2 YYEEEE. The CDR3 DNA follows: TGTGCCAGCAGCTTGGTCTGGACAGAGAACACTGAAGCTTTCTTT. Amino acid sequence: CASSLVWTENTEAFF.

The CDR3: CASSRQGDYGYTF. In DNA form, the CDR3 reads TGTGCCAGTAGCCGACAGGGGGACTATGGCTACACCTTC. The chain recombines TRBV19 with TRBJ1-2, with 9 bases lining up with TRBD1. J gave up 3 bases and V 6 bases, and 2 bases lay outside the gene matches. The length of the CDR3 is 13 residues. CDR1 is LNHDA, CDR2 SQIVND, per germline (reference sequence).